The 20 T cell receptor beta chains presented below share a single source sample, sequenced in a study of T cell changes during pregnancy in multiple sclerosis. The method was immunoSEQ multiplex PCR; TCRdb's version includes in-frame clones alone and lacks a portion of them. The sample contains 70,000 to 100,000 clones, more than 85% of which appear only once. The sample in question was peripheral blood, obtained in the first trimester of pregnancy. These receptors all stem from a female donor with multiple sclerosis, enrolled in a pregnancy study.

The gene calls are TRBV4-2 and TRBJ2-1; 13 nucleotides agree with TRBD2. J was trimmed by 9 bases and V by 6 bases; bases with no gene match: 14. CDR1 LGHNA and CDR2 YNFKEQ come from the germline V gene. This CDR3 region has 17 residues. The CDR3 spells CASSYGLAGAEGIEQFF. The CDR3 bases are TGTGCCAGCAGTTATGGACTAGCGGGAGCGGAGGGGATTGAGCAGTTCTTC.

V and J are TRBV9 and TRBJ2-5, with 12 positions matching TRBD2. The CDR3 sequence is 18 residues long. Germline values: CDR1 SGDLS, CDR2 YYNGEE. The V and J ends lost 5 bases and 0 bases, in that order; junction bases with no gene match: 11. The CDR3 coding sequence is TGTGCCAGCAGTGAATTGGGACTAGCGGGTCTTAACCAAGAGACCCAGTACTTC. The encoded protein is CASSELGLAGLNQETQYF.

This chain joins TRBV30 and TRBJ1-5; D ambiguous. Germline values: CDR1 GTSNPN, CDR2 SVGIG (reference sequence). V lost 0 bases, J lost 7 bases, and 16 bases lay in between. CDR3 length equals 15 residues. The CDR3 sequence is CAWSVPMAGWQPQHF. Written as DNA, the CDR3 is TGTGCCTGGAGTGTACCTATGGCAGGTTGGCAGCCCCAGCATTTT.

The chain has TRBV5-4 and TRBJ1-5, with 9 bases identical to TRBD1. Germline V gives CDR1 SGHNT, CDR2 YYREEE (reference sequence). The CDR3 is 16 amino acids. The trim removed 2 bases at V and 3 bases at J, leaving 6 bases unmatched. The CDR3 DNA reads TGTGCCAGCAGCTTCACAGGGGGCGCCGTCAATCAGCCCCAGCATTTT. Translation: CASSFTGGAVNQPQHF.

The chain joins TRBV5-1 to TRBJ2-7, with 12 positions matching TRBD1. Trimming took 4 bases from V and 4 from J; bases not matched to a gene: 12. The CDR3 length is 17 residues. Per the germline V gene, CDR1 is SGHRS and CDR2 is YFSETQ. The CDR3 loop reads CASSLEIGTGGKYEQYF. The CDR3 coding sequence is TGCGCCAGCAGCCTGGAAATCGGGACAGGGGGCAAGTACGAGCAGTACTTC.

The chain joins TRBV11-2 to TRBJ2-7; 9 bases agree with TRBD2. This CDR3 spans 15 amino acids. The V gene's germline CDR1 is SGHAT and CDR2 FQNNGV. The junction had 9 bases not matched to a gene; V was cut back by 5 bases and J by 4 bases. CDR3 in DNA: TGTGCCAGCAGCCTAGGGACTAGCCCATCATACGAGCAGTACTTC. Translated: CASSLGTSPSYEQYF.

The chain couples TRBV19 to TRBJ1-5; unclear D gene. CDR1 is LNHDA and CDR2 is SQIVND in the germline V gene (reference sequence). The CDR3 contains 14 residues. V gave up 3 bases and J gave up 6 bases, with 12 bases separating them. The CDR3 loop is CASSMTTIGQPQHF. The CDR3 coding sequence is TGTGCCAGTAGTATGACGACAATTGGTCAGCCCCAGCATTTT.

The chain recombines TRBV6-1 with TRBJ1-5; no clear D. Germline CDR1 and CDR2: MNHNS and SASEGT. The length of the CDR3 is 15 residues. V was cut by 6 bases and J by 0 bases, with 12 bases left in between. The CDR3 sequence: CASSVSQLSNQPQHF. The CDR3, as DNA: TGTGCCAGCAGCGTCTCACAGCTTAGCAATCAGCCCCAGCATTTT.

DNA of the CDR3: TGTGCCAGCAAAGAGCCGACACAAGAGACCCAGTACTTC. This translates into CASKEPTQETQYF. This chain joins TRBV2 and TRBJ2-5, with D uncertain. The CDR3 sequence is 13 residues long. CDR1 SNHLY and CDR2 FYNNEI come from the germline V gene. Trimming pared 7 bases from V and 2 bases from J, leaving 11 bases between.

The CDR3 sequence: CASSQGSSGTEAFF. The CDR3 nucleotides read TGTGCCAGCTCCCAGGGGTCTAGCGGCACTGAAGCTTTCTTT. The genes are TRBV18 and TRBJ1-1, with a possible D match to TRBD1 (6 bases). The CDR3 runs to 14 residues. V was trimmed by 6 bases and J by 4 bases, leaving 15 bases between them. The germline CDR1 and CDR2 sequences are KGHSH and LQKENI. Looking up the rest from reference TRBV18 and TRBJ1-1 gives the full variable domain: NAGVMQNPRHLVRRRGQEARLRCSPMKGHSHVYWYRQLPEEGLKFMVYLQKENIIDESGMPKERFSAEFPKEGPSILRIQQVVRGDSAAYFCASSQGSSGTEAFFGQGTRLTVV.

The chain links TRBV30 to TRBJ1-5; 8 bases match TRBD1. Unmatched junction bases numbered 6, after V lost 3 bases and J lost 2 bases. From germline, CDR1 is GTSNPN and CDR2 SVGIG (reference sequence). This CDR3 contains 15 residues. The CDR3 nucleotides read TGTGCCTGGAGATCAGGGGGCACTGGCAATCAGCCCCAGCATTTT. It yields the protein CAWRSGGTGNQPQHF. Together with reference TRBV30 and TRBJ1-5, the CDR3 gives the full variable domain: SQTIHQWPATLVQPVGSPLSLECTVEGTSNPNLYWYRQAAGRGLQLLFYSVGIGQISSEVPQNLSASRPQDRQFILSSKKLLLSDSGFYLCAWRSGGTGNQPQHFGDGTRLSIL.

The CDR3 spells CSASNYYEQYF. In DNA, the CDR3 is TGCAGTGCTAGTAACTATTACGAGCAGTACTTC. V usage is TRBV20-1 and J usage is TRBJ2-7; the D is unclear. V was cut by 3 bases and J by 4 bases, with 7 bases left in between. The germline V gene has CDR1 DFQATT and CDR2 SNEGSKA (reference sequence). This CDR3 comprises 11 residues.

The rearrangement joins TRBV5-1 to TRBJ2-7; 9 bases match TRBD1. With 4 bases clipped from V and 10 bases from J, the junction kept 15 bases outside the gene matches. This CDR3 comprises 15 residues. Germline V gene sequence: CDR1 SGHRS, CDR2 YFSETQ. DNA of the CDR3: TGCGCCAGCAGCCACGGAACACCGGGACAGGGTGCCCAGTACTTC. This encodes CASSHGTPGQGAQYF.

The rearrangement joins TRBV14 to TRBJ2-7; TRBD2 matches at 14 bases. Germline V CDR1 and CDR2: SGHDN, FVKESK. Trimming cost V 4 bases and J 7 bases; bases outside gene matches: 0. The CDR3 contains 13 residues. The CDR3 region has the DNA TGTGCCAGCAGCCGACTAGCGGGAGGGGAGCAGTACTTC. It is translated as CASSRLAGGEQYF.

CDR3 region: CSVESIRRGVYQETQYF. The CDR3 DNA follows: TGCAGCGTTGAAAGTATTAGGAGGGGAGTCTACCAAGAGACCCAGTACTTC. The chain has TRBV29-1 and TRBJ2-5, with D perhaps matching TRBD2 (6 bases). V was pared by 2 bases and J by 0 bases, with 19 bases between. Germline CDR1 SQVTM, CDR2 ANQGSEA. The CDR3 is 17 residues long.

J is TRBJ2-3 and V is TRBV19, with TRBD1 identical over 7 bases. The length of the CDR3 is 15 residues. Germline CDR1 is LNHDA and CDR2 is SQIVND (reference sequence). Trimming removed 6 bases from V and 4 bases from J; junction bases left unmatched: 10. DNA of the CDR3: TGTGCCAGTAGGGGACAGTCTTGGTTAGCAGATACGCAGTATTTT. It yields the protein CASRGQSWLADTQYF.

V gene TRBV13 combines with J gene TRBJ2-1; 8 bases map to TRBD2. The CDR3 runs to 16 residues. Trimming removed 4 bases from V and 1 base from J; junction bases left unmatched: 6. Germline CDR1 reads PRHDT; CDR2 reads FYEKMQ (reference sequence). The CDR3 reads CASSSETSVSYNEQFF. The CDR3 DNA is TGTGCCAGCAGCTCGGAGACTAGCGTATCCTACAATGAGCAGTTCTTC.

Here the CDR3 DNA reads TGTGCCAGCAGGGAGGGACAGCCGAACACTGAAGCTTTCTTT. This encodes CASREGQPNTEAFF. The J gene is TRBJ1-1, the V gene TRBV6-1; TRBD1 agrees at 7 bases. Germline V gene sequence: CDR1 MNHNS, CDR2 SASEGT. The V segment lost 6 bases and the J segment 1 base; nucleotides outside the gene matches: 5. CDR3 length: 14 amino acids.

V and J are TRBV11-2 and TRBJ2-1, with D uncertain. V was cut by 0 bases and J by 4 bases, with 7 bases left in between. The germline CDR1 and CDR2 sequences are SGHAT and FQNNGV. The CDR3 runs 14 residues. The CDR3 region is CASSLEASYNEQFF. The CDR3 bases are TGTGCCAGCAGCTTAGAAGCGTCATACAATGAGCAGTTCTTC. The full variable domain, rest sourced from reference TRBV11-2 and TRBJ2-1, is EAGVAQSPRYKIIEKRQSVAFWCNPISGHATLYWYQQILGQGPKLLIQFQNNGVVDDSQLPKDRFSAERLKGVDSTLKIQPAKLEDSAVYLCASSLEASYNEQFFGPGTRLTVL.

The chain joins TRBV7-9 to TRBJ1-5; no clear D. Germline assignment: CDR1 SEHNR and CDR2 FQNEAQ (reference sequence). V lost 0 bases to trimming and J lost 5 bases, with 8 bases between them. The CDR3 spans 14 residues. CDR3 nucleotides: TGTGCCAGCAGCTTAGCCGGCGGAGATCAGCCCCAGCATTTT. This translates into CASSLAGGDQPQHF.